The rows below give T cell receptor beta chains drawn from one sample of a study of identical twins. One entry per CDR3 protein results from TCRdb running MiXCR on the 5' RACE reads. Of about 220,000 distinct CDR3 sequences in the sample, 7% to 8.5% were seen once. These same records also appear under a second study, on yellow fever vaccine responses in identical twins.

Material for sequencing was CD8+ T cells sorted from blood. These TCRs come from a woman between 18 and 30 years old in good health. Each CDR3 is given with its conserved first and last residue. Each record gives: D gene, J gene, clone size, V gene, CDR3 DNA, CDR3 protein. A D gene is named only where the DNA matches it firmly. A clone size is listed for some rows: how often the clone was seen (once, few, many), or a class if it is expanded.

TRBD1 | TRBJ1-4 | . | TRBV3-1 | TGTGCCAGCAGCCAAGGAGGTGGGACAGCGAATGAAAAACTGTTTTTT | CASSQGGGTANEKLFF
TRBD2 | TRBJ2-3 | many | TRBV27 | TGTGCCAGCAGTTTACAGCGGGGGGGAGATACGCAGTATTTT | CASSLQRGGDTQYF
TRBD1 | TRBJ2-2 | . | TRBV29-1 | TGCAGCGTTGAAGCGGACAGGGTCCCCAGGGAGCTGTTTTTT | CSVEADRVPRELFF
. | TRBJ2-7 | . | TRBV2 | TGTGCCAGCAGGACGACACCCCAGGAGTTT | CASRTTPQEF
TRBD2 | TRBJ2-3 | . | TRBV20-1 | TGCAGTGCTAGAGATAGCGGGAGGGCCGACACAGATACGCAGTATTTT | CSARDSGRADTDTQYF
TRBD2 | TRBJ2-1 | . | TRBV4-1 | TGCGCCAGCAGCCAAGAAGTGCAGGGACTAGCTTCGTACAATGAGCAGTTCTTC | CASSQEVQGLASYNEQFF
TRBD1 | TRBJ1-5 | many | TRBV9 | TGTGCCAGCAGCGAGGGGACAGGGGTTCAGCCCCAGCATTTT | CASSEGTGVQPQHF
. | TRBJ2-5 | . | TRBV5-1 | TGCGCCAGCAGCTTGAAACCTGGGTCGCAAGAGACCCAGTACTTC | CASSLKPGSQETQYF
. | TRBJ2-3 | many | TRBV12-3/TRBV12-4 | TGTGCCAGCAGTCCACCAGGGGACCGCTTCACAGATACGCAGTATTTT | CASSPPGDRFTDTQYF
. | TRBJ2-2 | . | TRBV6-2/TRBV6-3 | TGTGCCAGCAGCCAACCGACCAATACCCCTCCCACCACCGGGGAGCTGTTTTTT | CASSQPTNTPPTTGELFF
TRBD2 | TRBJ2-4 | few | TRBV7-2 | TGTGCCAGCAGCTTATTAGCGGGCAAAAACATTCAGTACTTC | CASSLLAGKNIQYF
TRBD1 | TRBJ2-1 | many | TRBV24-1 | TGTGCCACCAGTGACTCGGACAGGGGTTCTCACAATGAGCAGTTCTTC | CATSDSDRGSHNEQFF
. | TRBJ1-1 | many | TRBV12-3/TRBV12-4 | TGTGCCAGCAGTTTCGGTAGGGGCACTGAAGCTTTCTTT | CASSFGRGTEAFF
. | TRBJ2-1 | many | TRBV7-3 | TGTGCCAGCAGCTTAACCCCGGACCCAGCGGGTCTCAATGAGCAGTTCTTC | CASSLTPDPAGLNEQFF
TRBD1 | TRBJ2-3 | few | TRBV6-1 | TGTGCCAGCAGTGAGGCCGGGGACAGGGTCCGCACAGATACGCAGTATTTT | CASSEAGDRVRTDTQYF
TRBD2 | TRBJ2-1 | once | TRBV7-2 | TGTGCCAGCAGCTTGCGCGGGGGACTCCTTATCAATGAGCAGTTCTTC | CASSLRGGLLINEQFF
TRBD2 | TRBJ2-3 | many | TRBV4-1 | TGCGCCAGCAGCCAAGTCGAGCGGGGGGACACAGATACGCAGTATTTT | CASSQVERGDTDTQYF
. | TRBJ1-2 | . | TRBV27 | TGTGCCACCCGAACCTCAGGGGAGCAAGGCTACACCTTC | CATRTSGEQGYTF
TRBD2 | TRBJ2-3 | . | TRBV7-8 | TGTGCCAGCATCCCTGGGAGCGGGGGCTACACAGATACGCAGTATTTT | CASIPGSGGYTDTQYF
. | TRBJ1-2 | many | TRBV7-2 | TGTGCCAGCAGCTTAGCGCGGGTCAGGGTCCGGGGCTACACCTTC | CASSLARVRVRGYTF
. | TRBJ2-1 | few | TRBV7-6 | TGTGCCAGCAGCTTAGGAATTCCCAGCGGGTCCTCCTACGATGAGCAGTTCTTC | CASSLGIPSGSSYDEQFF
. | TRBJ2-7 | . | TRBV5-1 | TGCGCCAGCAGCTTGGGGTCCAGGGTCTTCGACGAGCAGTACTTC | CASSLGSRVFDEQYF
TRBD2 | TRBJ2-1 | many | TRBV11-2 | TGTGCCAGCAGCTTATTTGGGCGGACTAGTGTATACAATGAGCAGTTCTTC | CASSLFGRTSVYNEQFF
TRBD2 | TRBJ2-7 | few | TRBV29-1 | TGCAGCGTTGAAGATGGGACTAGCGGGAATTACGAGCAGTACTTC | CSVEDGTSGNYEQYF
. | TRBJ2-1 | few | TRBV7-8 | TGTGCCAGCAGCTTAGTTAGGCGTAACGAGCAGTTCTTC | CASSLVRRNEQFF
TRBD1 | TRBJ1-1 | many | TRBV5-1 | TGCGCCAGCAGCCGTACCGGGACAGGGGACACTGAAGCTTTCTTT | CASSRTGTGDTEAFF
. | TRBJ2-1 | . | TRBV5-5 | TGTGCCAGCAGCCCCGGGCGCATCCCTAATGAGCAGTTCTTC | CASSPGRIPNEQFF
TRBD2 | TRBJ2-1 | . | TRBV9 | TGTGCCAGCAGCGTATTAGCGGGATCCTCCTACAATGAGCAGTTCTTC | CASSVLAGSSYNEQFF
. | TRBJ2-2 | . | TRBV28 | TGTGCCAGCAGTGTCTGGGGGAGAGAGGCCGGGGAGCTGTTTTTT | CASSVWGREAGELFF
TRBD2 | TRBJ2-1 | . | TRBV3-1 | TGTGCCAGCAGCCAGGGCCAGCGGGGCAGTGAGCAGTTCTTC | CASSQGQRGSEQFF
TRBD1 | TRBJ1-1 | few | TRBV9 | TGTGCCAGCAGCGCCGCTTGGGACAGAATGAACACTGAAGCTTTCTTT | CASSAAWDRMNTEAFF
. | TRBJ1-2 | . | TRBV10-3 | TGTGCCATCAGTGTGTCGGGGGCATTTGACTATGGCTACACCTTC | CAISVSGAFDYGYTF
TRBD2 | TRBJ2-1 | few | TRBV28 | TGTGCCAGCAGGCTAGCGGGAGCGGTGTATGAGCAGTTCTTC | CASRLAGAVYEQFF
TRBD2 | TRBJ2-7 | . | TRBV11-2 | TGTGCCAGCAGCTTCCTTTGGGATACGGACGGGAGGGGCTCCTACGAGCAGTACTTC | CASSFLWDTDGRGSYEQYF
. | TRBJ2-7 | few | TRBV6-5 | TGTGCCAGCAGTTACTCGGGTCTAGCGTACACCTACGAGCAGTACTTC | CASSYSGLAYTYEQYF
. | TRBJ2-1 | . | TRBV3-1 | TGTGCCAGCAGCCAGGGGTCGGGGGTCAATGAGCAGTTCTTC | CASSQGSGVNEQFF
. | TRBJ2-1 | many | TRBV15 | TGTGCCACCAGCAGCGAGCGTGATGAGCAGTTCTTC | CATSSERDEQFF
TRBD2 | TRBJ2-7 | . | TRBV29-1 | TGCAGCGTTGAAAGGCCAGACGGGACTAGCGGAGCCTACGAGCAGTACTTC | CSVERPDGTSGAYEQYF
. | TRBJ2-1 | . | TRBV12-3/TRBV12-4 | TGTGCCAGCAGTTTAAGAGCGGGCGTCCCAACCTACAATGAGCAGTTCTTC | CASSLRAGVPTYNEQFF
TRBD2 | TRBJ2-7 | few | TRBV3-1 | TGTGCCAGCAGCCATACTCGGGGCGGGAGCTCCTACGAGCAGTACTTC | CASSHTRGGSSYEQYF
TRBD2 | TRBJ2-7 | many | TRBV4-1 | TGCGCCAGCAGCCAAGGTCCTAGCGGGTCCGCCTACGAGCAGTACTTC | CASSQGPSGSAYEQYF
. | TRBJ2-1 | . | TRBV6-5 | TGTGCCAGCAGCCATAACGATGGGCAGTTCTTC | CASSHNDGQFF
TRBD2 | TRBJ2-2 | few | TRBV7-9 | TGTGCCAGCAGCAGTAGCGGGGGGGCTTCCACCGGGGAGCTGTTTTTT | CASSSSGGASTGELFF